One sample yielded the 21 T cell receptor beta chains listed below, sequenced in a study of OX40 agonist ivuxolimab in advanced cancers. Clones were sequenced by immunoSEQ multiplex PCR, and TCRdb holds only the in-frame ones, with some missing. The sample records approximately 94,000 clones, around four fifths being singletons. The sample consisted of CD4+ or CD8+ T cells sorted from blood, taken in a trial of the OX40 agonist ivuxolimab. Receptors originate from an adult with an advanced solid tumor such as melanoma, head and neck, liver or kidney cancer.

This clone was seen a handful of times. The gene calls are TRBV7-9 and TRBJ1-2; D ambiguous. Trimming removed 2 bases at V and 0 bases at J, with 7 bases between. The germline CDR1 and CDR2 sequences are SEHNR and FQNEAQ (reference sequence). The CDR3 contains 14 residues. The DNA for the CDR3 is TGTGCCAGCAGCTTAAGCTTGTCTAACTATGGCTACACCTTC. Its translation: CASSLSLSNYGYTF.

Written as DNA, the CDR3 is TGCAGCGTTACGGGACAGGGGGACGGTGAAGCTTTCTTT. It yields the protein CSVTGQGDGEAFF. This sequence joins TRBV29-1 and TRBJ1-1; 11 bases are a match to TRBD1. V lost 5 bases and J lost 7; bases outside the gene matches: 6. Germline lookup yields CDR1 SQVTM and CDR2 ANQGSEA. The CDR3 totals 13 residues.

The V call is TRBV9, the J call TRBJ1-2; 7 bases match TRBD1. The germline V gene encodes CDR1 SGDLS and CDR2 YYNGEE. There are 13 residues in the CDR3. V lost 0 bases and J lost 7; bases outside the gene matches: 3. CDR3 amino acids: CASSVEGAGGYTF. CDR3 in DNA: TGTGCCAGCAGCGTAGAGGGGGCGGGTGGCTACACCTTC. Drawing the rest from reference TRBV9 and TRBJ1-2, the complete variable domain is DSGVTQTPKHLITATGQRVTLRCSPRSGDLSVYWYQQSLDQGLQFLIQYYNGEERAKGNILERFSAQQFPDLHSELNLSSLELGDSALYFCASSVEGAGGYTFGSGTRLTVV.

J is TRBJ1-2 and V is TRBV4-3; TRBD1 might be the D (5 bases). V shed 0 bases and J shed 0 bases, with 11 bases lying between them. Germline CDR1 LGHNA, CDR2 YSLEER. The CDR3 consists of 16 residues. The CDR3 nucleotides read TGCGCCAGCAGCCAAGATCGAAGGGGCTCTAACTATGGCTACACCTTC. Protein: CASSQDRRGSNYGYTF.

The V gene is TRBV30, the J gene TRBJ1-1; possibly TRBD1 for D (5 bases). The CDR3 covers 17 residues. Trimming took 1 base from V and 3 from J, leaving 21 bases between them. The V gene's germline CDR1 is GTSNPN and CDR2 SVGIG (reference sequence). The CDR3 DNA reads TGTGCCTGGAGTGCCCCCTTCTGGGGGGGGAGGTACACTGAAGCTTTCTTT. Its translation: CAWSAPFWGGRYTEAFF.

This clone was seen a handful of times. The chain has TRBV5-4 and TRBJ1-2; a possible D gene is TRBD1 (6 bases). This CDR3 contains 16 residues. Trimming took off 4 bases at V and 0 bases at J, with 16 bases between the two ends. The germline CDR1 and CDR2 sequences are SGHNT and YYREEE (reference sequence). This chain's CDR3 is CASSRGGAAANYGYTF. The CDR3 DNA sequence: TGTGCCAGCAGCCGAGGGGGGGCCGCGGCTAACTATGGCTACACCTTC.

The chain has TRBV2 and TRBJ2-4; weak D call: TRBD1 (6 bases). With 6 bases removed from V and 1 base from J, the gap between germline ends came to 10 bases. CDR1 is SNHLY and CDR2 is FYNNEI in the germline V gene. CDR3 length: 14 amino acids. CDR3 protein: CASRKGEAKNIQYF. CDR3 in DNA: TGTGCCAGCAGAAAGGGGGAGGCCAAAAACATTCAGTACTTC.

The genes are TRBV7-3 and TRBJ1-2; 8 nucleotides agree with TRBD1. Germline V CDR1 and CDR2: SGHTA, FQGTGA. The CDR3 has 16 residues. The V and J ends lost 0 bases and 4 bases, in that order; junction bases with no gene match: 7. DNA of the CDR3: TGTGCCAGCAGCTTAACAGGACAGGGAAGGGGCTATGGCTACACCTTC. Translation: CASSLTGQGRGYGYTF.

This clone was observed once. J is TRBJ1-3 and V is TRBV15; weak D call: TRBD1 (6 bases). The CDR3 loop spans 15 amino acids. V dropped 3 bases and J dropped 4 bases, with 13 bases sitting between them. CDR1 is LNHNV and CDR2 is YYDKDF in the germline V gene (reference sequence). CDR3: CATSREQGSGNTIYF. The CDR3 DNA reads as TGTGCCACCAGCAGGGAACAGGGATCCGGAAACACCATATATTTT.

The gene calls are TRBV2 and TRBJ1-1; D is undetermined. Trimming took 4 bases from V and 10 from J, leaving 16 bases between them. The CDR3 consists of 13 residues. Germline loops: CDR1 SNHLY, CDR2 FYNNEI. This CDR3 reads CASSVRAQLRAFF. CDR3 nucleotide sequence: TGTGCCAGCAGTGTCCGGGCCCAACTAAGAGCTTTCTTT.

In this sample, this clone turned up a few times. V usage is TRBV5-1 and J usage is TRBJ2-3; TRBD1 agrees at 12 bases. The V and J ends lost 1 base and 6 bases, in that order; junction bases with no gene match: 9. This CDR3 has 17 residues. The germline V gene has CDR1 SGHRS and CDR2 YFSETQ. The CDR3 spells CASSLSPPGQGADTQYF. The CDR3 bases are TGCGCCAGCAGCTTGTCACCCCCGGGACAGGGGGCGGATACGCAGTATTTT.

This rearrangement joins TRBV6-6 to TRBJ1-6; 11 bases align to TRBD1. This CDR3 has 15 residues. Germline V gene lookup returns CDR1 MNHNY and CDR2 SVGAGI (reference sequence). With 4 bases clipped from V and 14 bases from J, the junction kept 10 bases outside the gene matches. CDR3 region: CASSSTGTGGDTLHF. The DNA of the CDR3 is TGTGCCAGCAGTTCCACCGGGACAGGGGGTGACACCCTCCACTTT.

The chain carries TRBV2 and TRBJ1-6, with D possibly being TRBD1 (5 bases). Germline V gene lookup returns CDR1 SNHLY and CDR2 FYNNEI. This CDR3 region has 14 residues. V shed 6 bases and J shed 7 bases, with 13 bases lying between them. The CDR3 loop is CASREGWGNSPLHF. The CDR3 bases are TGTGCCAGCAGGGAGGGATGGGGGAATTCACCCCTCCACTTT.

The CDR3 protein is CASSGAGRSNEQFF. The DNA for the CDR3 is TGTGCCAGCAGCGGGGCGGGACGTTCCAATGAGCAGTTCTTC. The genes are TRBV9 and TRBJ2-1, with D maybe TRBD2 (6 bases). Germline-derived CDR1 and CDR2 are SGDLS and YYNGEE. This CDR3 spans 14 amino acids. The V and J ends lost 3 bases and 6 bases respectively, with 13 bases between them.

DNA for the CDR3: TGTGCTAGTGGTTTGGTTGGCAGGGGTGGGGATACGCAGTATTTT. Translation gives CASGLVGRGGDTQYF. The rearrangement joins TRBV12-5 to TRBJ2-3; the D gene is possibly TRBD1 (6 bases). The CDR3 sequence is 15 residues long. Looked up from germline, CDR1 is LGHNT and CDR2 is FRNRAP. Trimming took 0 bases from V and 6 from J, leaving 13 bases between them.

CDR3 sequence reads: CASSQEFNTYNEQFF. CDR3 sequence (DNA): TGTGCCAGCAGCCAAGAGTTCAACACCTACAATGAGCAGTTCTTC. The chain joins TRBV14 to TRBJ2-1; D unresolved. Germline values: CDR1 SGHDN, CDR2 FVKESK. The CDR3 contains 15 residues. The V gene lost 0 bases and the J gene lost 2 bases, with 8 bases spanning the gap.

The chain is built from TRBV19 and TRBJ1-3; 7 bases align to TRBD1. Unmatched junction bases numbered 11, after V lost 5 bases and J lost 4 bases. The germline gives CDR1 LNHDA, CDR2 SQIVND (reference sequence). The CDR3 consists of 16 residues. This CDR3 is CASSVRTTGRGNTIYF. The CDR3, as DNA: TGTGCCAGTAGTGTAAGAACGACAGGGAGGGGAAACACCATATATTTT.

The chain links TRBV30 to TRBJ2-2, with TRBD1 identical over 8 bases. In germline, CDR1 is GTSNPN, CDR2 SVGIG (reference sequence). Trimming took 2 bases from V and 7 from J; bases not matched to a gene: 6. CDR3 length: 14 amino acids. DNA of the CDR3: TGTGCCTGGAGTAAACAGGGGGACGTCGGGGAGCTGTTTTTT. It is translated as CAWSKQGDVGELFF.

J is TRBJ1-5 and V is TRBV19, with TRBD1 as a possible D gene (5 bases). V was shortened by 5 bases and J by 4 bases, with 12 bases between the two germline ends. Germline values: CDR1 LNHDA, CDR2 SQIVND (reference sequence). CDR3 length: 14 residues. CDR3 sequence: CASSSRARNQPQHF. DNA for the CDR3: TGTGCCAGTAGTTCCAGGGCGAGGAATCAGCCCCAGCATTTT.

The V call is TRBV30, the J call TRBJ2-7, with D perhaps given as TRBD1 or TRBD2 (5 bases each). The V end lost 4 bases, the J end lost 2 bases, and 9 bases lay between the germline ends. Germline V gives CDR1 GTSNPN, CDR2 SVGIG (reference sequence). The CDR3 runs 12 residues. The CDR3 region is CAWKGEPYEQYF. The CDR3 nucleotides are TGTGCCTGGAAAGGGGAGCCCTACGAGCAGTACTTC.

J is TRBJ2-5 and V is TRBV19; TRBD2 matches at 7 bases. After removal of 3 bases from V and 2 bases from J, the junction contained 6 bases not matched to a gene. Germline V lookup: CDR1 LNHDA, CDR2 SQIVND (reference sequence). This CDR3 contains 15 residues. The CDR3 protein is CASSIIGGRQETQYF. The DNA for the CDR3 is TGTGCCAGTAGTATTATCGGGGGGAGGCAAGAGACCCAGTACTTC.